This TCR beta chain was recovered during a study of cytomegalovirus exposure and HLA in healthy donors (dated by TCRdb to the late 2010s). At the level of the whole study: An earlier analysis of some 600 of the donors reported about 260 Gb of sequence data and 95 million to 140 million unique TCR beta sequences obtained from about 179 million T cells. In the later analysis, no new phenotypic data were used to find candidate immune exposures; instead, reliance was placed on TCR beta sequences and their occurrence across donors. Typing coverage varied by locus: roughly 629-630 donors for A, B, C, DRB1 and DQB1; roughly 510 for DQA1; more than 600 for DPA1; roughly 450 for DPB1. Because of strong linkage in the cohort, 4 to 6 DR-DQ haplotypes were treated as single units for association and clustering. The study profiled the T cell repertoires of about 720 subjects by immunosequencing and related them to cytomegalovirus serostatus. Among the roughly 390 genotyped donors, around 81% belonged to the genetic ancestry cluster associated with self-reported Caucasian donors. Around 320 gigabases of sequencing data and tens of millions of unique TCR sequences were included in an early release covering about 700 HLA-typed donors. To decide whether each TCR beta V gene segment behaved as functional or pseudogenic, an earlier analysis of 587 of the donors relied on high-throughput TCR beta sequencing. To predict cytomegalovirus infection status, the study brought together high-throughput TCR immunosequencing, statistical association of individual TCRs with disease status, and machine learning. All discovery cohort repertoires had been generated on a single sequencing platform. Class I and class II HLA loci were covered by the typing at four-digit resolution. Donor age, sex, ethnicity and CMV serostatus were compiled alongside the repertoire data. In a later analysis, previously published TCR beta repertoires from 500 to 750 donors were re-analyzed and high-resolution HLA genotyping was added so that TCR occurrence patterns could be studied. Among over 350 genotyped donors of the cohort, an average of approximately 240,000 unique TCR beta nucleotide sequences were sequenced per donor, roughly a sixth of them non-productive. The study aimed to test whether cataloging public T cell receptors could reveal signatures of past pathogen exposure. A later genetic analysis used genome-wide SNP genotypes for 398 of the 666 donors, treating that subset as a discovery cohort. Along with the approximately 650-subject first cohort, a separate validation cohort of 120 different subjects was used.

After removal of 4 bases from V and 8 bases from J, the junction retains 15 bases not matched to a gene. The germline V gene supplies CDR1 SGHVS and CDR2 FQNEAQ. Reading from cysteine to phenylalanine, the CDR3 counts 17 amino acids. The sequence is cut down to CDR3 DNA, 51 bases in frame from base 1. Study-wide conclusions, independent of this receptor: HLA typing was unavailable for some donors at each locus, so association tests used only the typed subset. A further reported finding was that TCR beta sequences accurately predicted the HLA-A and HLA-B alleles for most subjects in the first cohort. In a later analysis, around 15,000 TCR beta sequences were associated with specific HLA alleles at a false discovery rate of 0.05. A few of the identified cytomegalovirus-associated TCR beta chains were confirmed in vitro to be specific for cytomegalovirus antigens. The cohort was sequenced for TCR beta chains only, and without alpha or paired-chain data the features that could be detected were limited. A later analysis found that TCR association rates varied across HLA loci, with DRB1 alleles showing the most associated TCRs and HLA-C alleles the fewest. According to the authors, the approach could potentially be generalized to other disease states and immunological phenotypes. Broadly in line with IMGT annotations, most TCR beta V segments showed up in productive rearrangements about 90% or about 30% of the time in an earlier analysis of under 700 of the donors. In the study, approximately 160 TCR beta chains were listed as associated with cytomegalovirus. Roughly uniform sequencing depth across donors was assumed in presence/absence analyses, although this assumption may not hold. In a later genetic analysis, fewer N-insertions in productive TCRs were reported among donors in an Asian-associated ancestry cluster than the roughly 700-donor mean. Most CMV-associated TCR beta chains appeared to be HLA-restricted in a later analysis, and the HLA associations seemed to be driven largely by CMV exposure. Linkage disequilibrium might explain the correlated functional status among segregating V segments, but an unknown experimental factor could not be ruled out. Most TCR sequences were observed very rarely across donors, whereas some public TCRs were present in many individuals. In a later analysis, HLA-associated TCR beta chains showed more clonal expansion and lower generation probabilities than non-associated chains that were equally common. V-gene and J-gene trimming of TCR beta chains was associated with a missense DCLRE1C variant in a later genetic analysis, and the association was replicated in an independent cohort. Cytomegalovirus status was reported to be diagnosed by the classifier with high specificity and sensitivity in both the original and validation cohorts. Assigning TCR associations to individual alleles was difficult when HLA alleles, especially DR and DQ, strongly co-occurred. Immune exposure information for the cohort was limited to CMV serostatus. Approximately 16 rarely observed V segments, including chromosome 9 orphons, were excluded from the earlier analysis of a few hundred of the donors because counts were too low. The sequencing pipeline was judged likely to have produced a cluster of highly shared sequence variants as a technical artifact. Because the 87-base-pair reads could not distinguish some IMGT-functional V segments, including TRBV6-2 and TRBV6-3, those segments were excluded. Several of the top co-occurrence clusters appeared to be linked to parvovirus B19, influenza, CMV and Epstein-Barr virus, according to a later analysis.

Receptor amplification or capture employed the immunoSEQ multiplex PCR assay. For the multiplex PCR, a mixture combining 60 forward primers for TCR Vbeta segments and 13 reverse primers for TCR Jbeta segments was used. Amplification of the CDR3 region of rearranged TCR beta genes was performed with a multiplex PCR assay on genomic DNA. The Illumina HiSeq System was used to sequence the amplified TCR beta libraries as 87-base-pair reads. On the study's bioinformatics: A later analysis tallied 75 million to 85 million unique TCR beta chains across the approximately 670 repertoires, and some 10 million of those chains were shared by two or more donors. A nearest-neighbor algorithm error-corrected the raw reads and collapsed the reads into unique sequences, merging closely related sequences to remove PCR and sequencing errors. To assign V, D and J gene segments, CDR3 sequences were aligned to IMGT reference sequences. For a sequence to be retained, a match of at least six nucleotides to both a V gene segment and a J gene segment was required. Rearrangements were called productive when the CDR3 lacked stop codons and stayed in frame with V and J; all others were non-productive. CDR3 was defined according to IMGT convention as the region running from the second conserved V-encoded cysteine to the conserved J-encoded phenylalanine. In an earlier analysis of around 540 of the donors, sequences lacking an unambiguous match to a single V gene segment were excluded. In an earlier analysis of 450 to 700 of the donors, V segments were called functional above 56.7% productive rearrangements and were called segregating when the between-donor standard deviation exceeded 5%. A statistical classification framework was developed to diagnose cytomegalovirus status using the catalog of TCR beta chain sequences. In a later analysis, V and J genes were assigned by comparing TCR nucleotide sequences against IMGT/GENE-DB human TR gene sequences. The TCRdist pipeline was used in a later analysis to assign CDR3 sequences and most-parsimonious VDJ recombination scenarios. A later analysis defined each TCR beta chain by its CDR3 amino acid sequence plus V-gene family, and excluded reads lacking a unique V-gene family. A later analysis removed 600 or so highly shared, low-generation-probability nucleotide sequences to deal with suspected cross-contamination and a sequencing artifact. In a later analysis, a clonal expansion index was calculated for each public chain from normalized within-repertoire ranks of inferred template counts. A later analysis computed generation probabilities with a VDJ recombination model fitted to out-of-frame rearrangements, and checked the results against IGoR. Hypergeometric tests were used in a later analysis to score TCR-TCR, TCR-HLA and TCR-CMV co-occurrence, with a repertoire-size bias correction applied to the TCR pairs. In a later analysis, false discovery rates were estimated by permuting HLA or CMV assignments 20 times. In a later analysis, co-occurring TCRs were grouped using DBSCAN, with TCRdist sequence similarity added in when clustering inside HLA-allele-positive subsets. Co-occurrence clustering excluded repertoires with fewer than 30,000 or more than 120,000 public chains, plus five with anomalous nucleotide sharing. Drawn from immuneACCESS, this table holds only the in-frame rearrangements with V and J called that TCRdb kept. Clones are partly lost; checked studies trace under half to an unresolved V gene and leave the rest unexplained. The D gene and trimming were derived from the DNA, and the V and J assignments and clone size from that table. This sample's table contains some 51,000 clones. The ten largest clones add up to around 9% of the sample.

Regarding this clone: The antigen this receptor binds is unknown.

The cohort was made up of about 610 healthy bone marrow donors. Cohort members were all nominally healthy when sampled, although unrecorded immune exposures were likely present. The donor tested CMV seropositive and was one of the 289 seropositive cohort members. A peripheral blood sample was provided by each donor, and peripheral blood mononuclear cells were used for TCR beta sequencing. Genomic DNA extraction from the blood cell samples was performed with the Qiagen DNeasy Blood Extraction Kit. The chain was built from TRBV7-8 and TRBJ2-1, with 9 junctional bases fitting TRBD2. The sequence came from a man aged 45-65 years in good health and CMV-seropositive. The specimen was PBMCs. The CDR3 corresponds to CASSSGLAGGPRDEQFF. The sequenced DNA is TGTGCCAGCAGCTCCGGTCTGGCGGGAGGGCCCAGAGATGAGCAGTTCTTC.